Listed below are T cell receptor beta chains from one sample, sequenced in a study of blood T cell repertoires in COVID-19. The repertoire was sequenced with immunoSEQ multiplex PCR; TCRdb's copy has only in-frame clones and lacks some. The data show 150,000 to 200,000 clones, about 92% seen once. Material: peripheral blood. These TCRs come from a woman between 55 and 75 years old with COVID-19, enrolled during active disease. Each CDR3 is given with its conserved first and last residue. Each record gives: D gene, clone size, V gene, J gene, CDR3 protein, CDR3 DNA. D genes are given only for firm matches. The listing skips clone size in some rows; elsewhere it reads once, few, many or a size class.

TRBD1	-	TRBV6-5	TRBJ1-2	CASSQGAGGYTF	TGTGCCAGCAGCCAGGGGGCTGGGGGCTACACCTTC
TRBD2	-	TRBV11-2	TRBJ2-3	CASSLVGGEIDTQYF	TGTGCCAGCAGCTTAGTGGGGGGGGAAATCGATACGCAGTATTTT
-	-	TRBV14	TRBJ2-7	CATGLRQGLMRGDTYEQYF	TGTGCCACCGGACTACGACAGGGTTTAATGAGGGGGGACACCTACGAGCAGTACTTC
-	-	TRBV5-8	TRBJ1-6	CASSLAQGPGSPLHF	TGTGCCAGCAGCTTGGCCCAGGGGCCGGGATCACCCCTCCACTTT
-	once	TRBV5-4	TRBJ1-1	CASSWRGGSEAFF	TGTGCCAGCAGCTGGAGGGGGGGATCCGAAGCTTTCTTT
-	-	TRBV4-3	TRBJ1-4	CASSGAATTNEKLFF	TGCGCCAGCAGCGGGGCCGCAACGACTAATGAAAAACTGTTTTTT
-	-	TRBV19	TRBJ2-2	CASSIEEITGELFF	TGTGCCAGTAGTATAGAGGAGATCACCGGGGAGCTGTTTTTT
-	-	TRBV11-3	TRBJ2-5	CASSLGLRQEETQYF	TGTGCCAGCAGCTTAGGACTTCGACAGGAAGAGACCCAGTACTTC
-	-	TRBV28	TRBJ1-1	CASRDDRPPEAFF	TGTGCCAGCAGGGACGACAGGCCTCCCGAAGCTTTCTTT
-	once	TRBV30	TRBJ2-7	CAWTDNPYEQYF	TGTGCCTGGACAGACAACCCCTACGAGCAGTACTTC
-	-	TRBV4-3	TRBJ1-1	CASSPSVNTEAFF	TGCGCCAGCAGCCCAAGCGTGAACACTGAAGCTTTCTTT
-	-	TRBV11-2	TRBJ1-6	CASSLVIQGTGSPLHF	TGTGCCAGCAGCTTAGTGATACAGGGTACCGGTTCACCCCTCCACTTT
TRBD1	-	TRBV4-3	TRBJ2-5	CASSRTGLQETQYF	TGCGCCAGCAGCCGGACAGGATTACAAGAGACCCAGTACTTC
TRBD1	-	TRBV7-8	TRBJ1-1	CASSLTRDRGLDTEAFF	TGTGCCAGCAGCTTGACCCGGGACAGGGGGTTGGACACTGAAGCTTTCTTT
TRBD2	-	TRBV30	TRBJ2-2	CAWRVAGGELFF	TGTGCCTGGAGAGTAGCGGGGGGGGAGCTGTTTTTT
TRBD1	-	TRBV7-6	TRBJ2-5	CASSPPGTGGWYQETQYF	TGTGCCAGCAGCCCCCCGGGGACAGGCGGGTGGTACCAAGAGACCCAGTACTTC
TRBD2	-	TRBV2	TRBJ2-7	CASTTGTSGAYEQYF	TGTGCCAGTACCACCGGGACTAGCGGGGCCTACGAGCAGTACTTC
TRBD1	-	TRBV24-1	TRBJ1-2	CATSETGYNYGYTF	TGTGCCACCAGTGAGACAGGGTATAACTATGGCTACACCTTC
-	once	TRBV7-9	TRBJ1-5	CASSPAEAAGQSNQPQHF	TGTGCCAGCAGCCCTGCCGAAGCCGCCGGACAGAGCAATCAGCCCCAGCATTTT
TRBD1	-	TRBV29-1	TRBJ2-7	CSVDGTGGPYEQYF	TGCAGCGTTGACGGGACAGGGGGTCCCTACGAGCAGTACTTC
TRBD2	-	TRBV9	TRBJ2-2	CASSVAGSGASTGELFF	TGTGCCAGCAGCGTAGCGGGTAGCGGGGCTAGCACCGGGGAGCTGTTTTTT
-	-	TRBV6-5	TRBJ1-5	CASSSRQYSNQPQHF	TGTGCCAGCAGTTCGCGACAGTATAGCAATCAGCCCCAGCATTTT
TRBD2	once	TRBV5-1	TRBJ2-3	CASSLRRGSTDTQYF	TGCGCCAGCAGCTTAAGGCGGGGGAGCACAGATACGCAGTATTTT
TRBD1	-	TRBV7-9	TRBJ1-2	CASIQTGAGNYGYTF	TGTGCCAGCATCCAGACAGGGGCAGGAAACTATGGCTACACCTTC
-	-	TRBV2	TRBJ2-7	CASSDAGSPYEQYF	TGTGCCAGCAGTGATGCCGGGTCTCCCTACGAGCAGTACTTC
TRBD1	-	TRBV19	TRBJ1-5	CASSIGTGGDQPQHF	TGTGCCAGTAGTATAGGGACAGGGGGGGATCAGCCCCAGCATTTT
TRBD1	-	TRBV4-1	TRBJ2-5	CASSHLRQGQGTQYF	TGCGCCAGCAGCCACCTCCGACAGGGCCAGGGGACCCAGTACTTC
-	-	TRBV19	TRBJ1-4	CASSIQSTNEKLFF	TGTGCCAGTAGTATACAGTCAACTAATGAAAAACTGTTTTTT
-	-	TRBV11-1	TRBJ1-6	CASSTRQNSPLHF	TGTGCCAGCAGCACCAGACAGAATTCACCCCTCCACTTT